A selection of T cell receptor beta chains follows, all from one sample in a study of T-cell memory formation after mild COVID-19. Each CDR3 protein is one row after TCRdb ran MiXCR on the 5' RACE reads. Of approximately 260,000 distinct CDR3 sequences in the sample, roughly 15% were seen once. Sequenced sample: PBMCs or a T cell subset sorted from them (not recorded which). These receptors were collected from a young man who had mild COVID-19 (a few samples of this study predate the infection). Cell type and time point are not known. CDR3s include the opening cysteine and the closing phenylalanine or tryptophan. D genes are given only for firm matches. Clone size appears in some rows only: once, few, many, or a class for an expanded clone.

clone_size	d_call	v_call	j_call	cdr3_aa	cdr3_nt
NA	NA	TRBV20-1	TRBJ1-5	CSARLESGNQPQHF	TGCAGTGCTAGACTGGAGAGTGGCAATCAGCCCCAGCATTTT
NA	TRBD2	TRBV20-1	TRBJ2-2	CSASSGETGELFF	TGCAGTGCCTCTAGCGGGGAGACCGGGGAGCTGTTTTTT
NA	NA	TRBV5-1	TRBJ2-3	CASSLGSGYTDTQYF	TGCGCCAGCAGCTTGGGGAGCGGGTACACAGATACGCAGTATTTT
few	NA	TRBV5-5	TRBJ2-5	CACGIRGTETQYF	TGTGCCTGCGGCATCAGGGGCACAGAGACCCAGTACTTC
NA	NA	TRBV20-1	TRBJ2-6	CSARASGANVLTF	TGCAGTGCTAGAGCTTCTGGGGCCAACGTCCTGACTTTC
few	NA	TRBV3-1	TRBJ1-2	CASSQGEAVDYGYTF	TGTGCCAGCAGCCAAGGGGAGGCAGTAGACTATGGCTACACCTTC
many	NA	TRBV9	TRBJ2-1	CASSGDAYNEQFF	TGTGCCAGCAGCGGGGACGCATACAATGAGCAGTTCTTC
few	TRBD2	TRBV20-1	TRBJ2-3	CSGGLAGGSTDTQYF	TGCAGTGGCGGACTAGCGGGGGGCAGCACAGATACGCAGTATTTT
NA	NA	TRBV12-3/TRBV12-4	TRBJ1-6	CASTLKTHPGYNSPLHF	TGTGCCAGCACCCTAAAGACACACCCGGGCTATAATTCACCCCTCCACTTT
few	TRBD2	TRBV20-1	TRBJ2-1	CSARDRRAGSLYNEQFF	TGCAGTGCTAGAGATCGACGAGCGGGATCCCTCTACAATGAGCAGTTCTTC
NA	TRBD1	TRBV12-5	TRBJ2-7	CASGTGYEQYF	TGTGCTAGTGGGACAGGGTACGAGCAGTACTTC
NA	NA	TRBV15	TRBJ1-5	CATSREPGGNQPQHF	TGTGCCACCAGCAGAGAACCAGGGGGCAATCAGCCCCAGCATTTT
NA	NA	TRBV6-4	TRBJ1-5	CASRAQGPGNQPQHF	TGTGCCAGCAGGGCGCAGGGGCCCGGCAATCAGCCCCAGCATTTT
many	TRBD2	TRBV7-2	TRBJ2-5	CASSPGTSGETQYF	TGTGCCAGCAGCCCTGGGACTAGCGGAGAGACCCAGTACTTC
NA	TRBD2	TRBV6-5	TRBJ2-5	CASSYAHQSGGTETQYF	TGTGCCAGCAGTTACGCCCACCAAAGCGGGGGAACTGAGACCCAGTACTTC
few	TRBD1	TRBV7-2	TRBJ2-3	CASSRQTGIADTQYF	TGTGCCAGCAGCCGTCAGACAGGGATCGCAGATACGCAGTATTTT
few	NA	TRBV27	TRBJ1-5	CASSSTRQARYSNQPQHF	TGTGCCAGCAGCTCCACCCGACAGGCCCGGTATAGCAATCAGCCCCAGCATTTT
few	NA	TRBV18	TRBJ1-1	CASSPGNTEAFF	TGTGCCAGCTCACCAGGGAACACTGAAGCTTTCTTT
NA	NA	TRBV12-3/TRBV12-4	TRBJ1-3	CASSPRFSGNTIYF	TGTGCCAGCAGTCCCCGGTTCTCTGGAAACACCATATATTTT
NA	NA	TRBV7-6	TRBJ2-2	CASSPVNTNTGELFF	TGTGCCAGCAGCCCGGTGAATACGAACACCGGGGAGCTGTTTTTT
NA	NA	TRBV9	TRBJ2-2	CASSVGMGELFF	TGTGCCAGCAGCGTAGGGATGGGGGAGCTGTTTTTT
NA	TRBD1	TRBV18	TRBJ1-3	CASSRGPGQGSGNTIYF	TGTGCCAGCTCACGCGGCCCGGGACAGGGCTCTGGAAACACCATATATTTT
NA	TRBD1	TRBV20-1	TRBJ2-1	CSSPDRVGDEQFF	TGCAGTTCGCCTGACAGGGTAGGCGATGAGCAGTTCTTC
NA	NA	TRBV19	TRBJ1-1	CASSMAGSTEAFF	TGTGCCAGTAGTATGGCGGGGTCCACTGAAGCTTTCTTT
NA	NA	TRBV20-1	TRBJ2-1	CSASSSQYNEQFF	TGCAGTGCTAGTTCTTCCCAGTACAATGAGCAGTTCTTC
many	NA	TRBV7-9	TRBJ1-6	CASSFHNSPLHF	TGTGCCAGCAGCTTTCATAATTCACCCCTCCACTTT
few	TRBD2	TRBV10-2	TRBJ2-3	CASSERPGLAGARTDTQYF	TGCGCCAGCAGTGAGCGACCGGGACTAGCGGGGGCCCGCACAGATACGCAGTATTTT
few	NA	TRBV7-3	TRBJ2-1	CASSYAPGQPAEQFF	TGTGCCAGCAGCTACGCCCCTGGACAGCCCGCGGAGCAGTTCTTC